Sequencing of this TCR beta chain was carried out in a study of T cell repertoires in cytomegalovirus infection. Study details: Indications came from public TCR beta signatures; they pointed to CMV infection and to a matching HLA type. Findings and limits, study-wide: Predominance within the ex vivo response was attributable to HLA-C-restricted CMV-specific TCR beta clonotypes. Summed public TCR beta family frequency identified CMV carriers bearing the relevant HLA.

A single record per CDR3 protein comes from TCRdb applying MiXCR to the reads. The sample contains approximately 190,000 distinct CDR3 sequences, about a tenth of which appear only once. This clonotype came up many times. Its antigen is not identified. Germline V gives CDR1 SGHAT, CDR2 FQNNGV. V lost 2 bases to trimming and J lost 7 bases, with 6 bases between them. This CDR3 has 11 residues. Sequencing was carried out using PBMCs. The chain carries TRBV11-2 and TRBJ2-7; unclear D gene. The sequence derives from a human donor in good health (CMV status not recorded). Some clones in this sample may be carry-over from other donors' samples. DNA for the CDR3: TGTGCCAGCAGCTTATCACGGGAGCAGTACTTC. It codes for CASSLSREQYF.